Listed here are 29 T cell receptor beta chains from one sample, sequenced in a study of blood T cell repertoires in COVID-19. Sequencing was performed with immunoSEQ multiplex PCR; in TCRdb, only in-frame clones are kept and a portion is missing. Found here are 200,000 to 250,000 clones, roughly 80% of them singletons; the top ten hold roughly 4%. Sequencing was performed on peripheral blood. The receptors shown here come from a woman aged 35 to 49 with active or convalescent COVID-19.

CDR3 residues: CASGSSPGQLDQETQYF. The CDR3 DNA is TGTGCTAGTGGTTCCTCCCCGGGACAGCTAGATCAAGAGACCCAGTACTTC. This sequence joins TRBV12-5 and TRBJ2-5, with 7 bases identical to TRBD1. Germline V gives CDR1 LGHNT, CDR2 FRNRAP. Losses at the gene ends were 4 bases for V and 2 bases for J; bases not matched to a gene: 13. The CDR3 has 17 amino acids. Full variable domain (rest looked up from reference TRBV12-5 and TRBJ2-5): DARVTQTPRHKVTEMGQEVTMRCQPILGHNTVFWYRQTMMQGLELLAYFRNRAPLDDSGMPKDRFSAEMPDATLATLKIQPSEPRDSAVYFCASGSSPGQLDQETQYFGPGTRLLVL.

V and J are TRBV5-3 and TRBJ2-4; 7 bases map to TRBD1. TRBV5-3 is labeled an ORF, and its function is uncertain. The CDR3 contains 11 residues. Trimming removed 8 bases from V and 9 bases from J; junction bases left unmatched: 5. The CDR3 region is CARTGQGIQYF. Written as DNA, the CDR3 is TGTGCCAGGACAGGGCAGGGCATTCAGTACTTC.

This chain links TRBV9 with TRBJ1-6, with unresolved D. The CDR3 is made up of 13 amino acids. Germline CDR1 is SGDLS and CDR2 is YYNGEE. The V and J ends lost 3 bases and 5 bases respectively, with 6 bases between them. The CDR3 region has the DNA TGTGCCAGCAGCGCCGGGGATAATTCACCCCTCCACTTT. Protein: CASSAGDNSPLHF.

The chain has TRBV19 and TRBJ2-2; 8 bases line up with TRBD2. With V trimmed by 6 bases and J by 7 bases, 4 bases remained unmatched. Germline V lookup: CDR1 LNHDA, CDR2 SQIVND (reference sequence). The CDR3 runs to 13 residues. Here the CDR3 reads CASRNGGVGELFF. The CDR3 DNA sequence: TGTGCCAGTAGGAACGGGGGGGTCGGGGAGCTGTTTTTT.

The chain links TRBV13 to TRBJ2-2; 8 bases are a match to TRBD1. CDR1 is PRHDT, CDR2 FYEKMQ, per germline (reference sequence). The trim removed 5 bases at V and 3 bases at J, leaving 8 bases unmatched. The CDR3 contains 16 residues. The CDR3 loop reads CASSPEDRVHTGELFF. The CDR3 DNA sequence: TGTGCCAGCAGCCCCGAGGACAGGGTCCACACCGGGGAGCTGTTTTTT.

The V call is TRBV5-1, the J call TRBJ1-2, with TRBD1 as a possible D gene (6 bases). V lost 4 bases, J lost 0 bases, and 10 bases lay in between. The CDR3 length is 14 residues. Germline lookup yields CDR1 SGHRS and CDR2 YFSETQ. The chain's CDR3 is CASSPDSSNYGYTF. DNA of the CDR3: TGCGCCAGCAGCCCGGACAGCTCTAACTATGGCTACACCTTC.

This chain connects TRBV7-9 to TRBJ1-1; a weak D match, TRBD1 (5 bases). The CDR3 length is 13 residues. Trimming stripped 5 bases from V and 8 bases from J, with 15 bases between. Germline loops: CDR1 SEHNR, CDR2 FQNEAQ (reference sequence). The CDR3 is CASSPGGAREAFF. CDR3 sequence (DNA): TGTGCCAGCAGCCCCGGAGGGGCTAGAGAAGCTTTCTTT.

This sequence joins TRBV19 and TRBJ1-6; D gene unclear. This CDR3 comprises 14 residues. Trimming cost V 6 bases and J 8 bases, with 14 bases left between them. The germline CDR1 and CDR2 sequences are LNHDA and SQIVND (reference sequence). The DNA for the CDR3 is TGTGCCAGTAGCCCGCGGAAGGGAGATTCACCCCTCCACTTT. Its protein is CASSPRKGDSPLHF. Full variable domain (outside the CDR3, taken from reference TRBV19 and TRBJ1-6): DGGITQSPKYLFRKEGQNVTLSCEQNLNHDAMYWYRQDPGQGLRLIYYSQIVNDFQKGDIAEGYSVSREKKESFPLTVTSAQKNPTAFYLCASSPRKGDSPLHFGNGTRLTVT.

For this clone: A read error may explain this, as a much larger clone is one base away. This chain links TRBV2 with TRBJ2-3, with D maybe TRBD1 (7 bases). The CDR3 has 14 amino acids. Germline V gives CDR1 SNHLY, CDR2 FYNNEI. The V and J ends lost 8 bases and 0 bases respectively, with 12 bases between them. CDR3 nucleotide sequence: TGTGCCAGCCCCGCGGGACAGAGCACAGATACGCAGTATTTT. This encodes CASPAGQSTDTQYF.

This chain uses TRBV7-9 with TRBJ1-1; D remains ambiguous. V was pared by 3 bases and J by 8 bases, with 13 bases between. CDR1 is SEHNR, CDR2 FQNEAQ, per germline (reference sequence). The CDR3 consists of 13 residues. CDR3 region: CASSFTPFGEAFF. The CDR3 coding sequence is TGTGCCAGCAGCTTTACCCCTTTCGGGGAAGCTTTCTTT. Supplemented by reference TRBV7-9 and TRBJ1-1, the full variable domain reads DTGVSQNPRHKITKRGQNVTFRCDPISEHNRLYWYRQTLGQGPEFLTYFQNEAQLEKSRLLSDRFSAERPKGSFSTLEIQRTEQGDSAMYLCASSFTPFGEAFFGQGTRLTVV.

V gene TRBV28 combines with J gene TRBJ1-1, with D unclear. Per germline, CDR1 MDHEN and CDR2 SYDVKM. The V end lost 6 bases, the J end lost 7 bases, and 9 bases lay between the germline ends. The CDR3 has 11 residues. In DNA form, the CDR3 reads TGTGCCAGCAGGTCCGGAGATGAAGCTTTCTTT. Its translation is CASRSGDEAFF.

The rearrangement links TRBV25-1 to TRBJ1-1; weak D call: TRBD1 (5 bases). This CDR3 spans 15 amino acids. V dropped 3 bases and J dropped 4 bases, with 15 bases sitting between them. Germline assignment: CDR1 MGHDK and CDR2 SYGVNS. CDR3 DNA sequence: TGTGCCAGCAGTGATTCCAGCCGCGGGGGCACTGAAGCTTTCTTT. It specifies CASSDSSRGGTEAFF.

V usage is TRBV28 and J usage is TRBJ1-1; no clear D. Looked up from germline, CDR1 is MDHEN and CDR2 is SYDVKM. There are 15 residues in the CDR3. Trimming removed 6 bases from V and 0 bases from J, with 14 bases in between. The CDR3: CASRTTQELNTEAFF. The DNA of the CDR3 is TGTGCCAGCAGGACAACGCAGGAACTGAACACTGAAGCTTTCTTT.

The chain employs TRBV28 and TRBJ1-2; D is uncertain. Germline CDR1 reads MDHEN; CDR2 reads SYDVKM. The CDR3 has 14 amino acids. Trimming shortened V by 7 bases and J by 2 bases, and 14 bases separated the two germline ends. In DNA form, the CDR3 reads TGTGCCAGCACCATCCAGACATTCAACTATGGCTACACCTTC. Protein product: CASTIQTFNYGYTF.

Only a few counts were recorded for this clone. CDR3 in DNA: TGCGCCAGCACGCCGACTAGCGGGGGGGCCTGGGAGACCCAGTACTTC. Translated, it gives CASTPTSGGAWETQYF. This rearrangement joins TRBV5-1 to TRBJ2-5; 14 bases agree with TRBD2. V was clipped by 6 bases and J by 5 bases; unmatched bases: 9. CDR1 is SGHRS, CDR2 YFSETQ, per germline. This CDR3 contains 16 residues.

Comment on this clone: This CDR3 is also generated by other DNA sequences in the sample. V and J are TRBV20-1 and TRBJ2-5; 8 bases map to TRBD2. This CDR3 has 11 amino acids. Germline trimming cut 6 bases from V and 5 bases from J; bases unmatched to any gene: 2. The germline V gene has CDR1 DFQATT and CDR2 SNEGSKA (reference sequence). CDR3 DNA: TGCAGTGCCGGGAGGGGGGAGACCCAGTACTTC. Translation: CSAGRGETQYF.

This clone was seen more than once but under ten times. This chain uses TRBV18 with TRBJ2-2; perhaps TRBD2 as D (6 bases). Germline V gene lookup returns CDR1 KGHSH and CDR2 LQKENI. CDR3 length equals 17 residues. Trimming shortened V by 3 bases and J by 3 bases, and 17 bases separated the two germline ends. In DNA form, the CDR3 reads TGTGCCAGCTCACCTGGGACTCGGCAAAGAGACACCGGGGAGCTGTTTTTT. It is translated as CASSPGTRQRDTGELFF.

This chain joins TRBV28 and TRBJ2-2; 8 nucleotides agree with TRBD1. The CDR3 totals 16 residues. In germline, CDR1 is MDHEN, CDR2 SYDVKM. J lost 1 base, V lost 6 bases, and 7 bases had no gene match. CDR3 residues: CASRRPGTGNTGELFF. The CDR3 DNA follows: TGTGCCAGCAGGCGACCCGGGACAGGGAACACCGGGGAGCTGTTTTTT.

The chain combines TRBV4-1 with TRBJ1-2; TRBD1 might be the D (6 bases). V shed 1 base and J shed 1 base, with 10 bases lying between them. The CDR3 is 15 residues long. Germline CDR1 reads MGHRA; CDR2 reads YSYEKL. CDR3 amino acids: CASSQGRGGNYGYTF. DNA of the CDR3: TGCGCCAGCAGCCAAGGGAGGGGGGGTAACTATGGCTACACCTTC.

In DNA form, the CDR3 reads TGTGCCAGCACCGGGGACAGGGGCTTTTTTTACGAGCAGTACGTC. It encodes CASTGDRGFFYEQYV. The chain employs TRBV6-5 and TRBJ2-7; 10 bases map to TRBD1. V shed 7 bases, J shed 4 bases, and the junction held 10 bases outside the gene matches. The CDR3 has 15 residues. Germline CDR1 and CDR2: MNHEY and SVGAGI.

This clone has just one count. The rearrangement joins TRBV29-1 to TRBJ2-1; TRBD1 might be the D (5 bases). Trimming took 3 bases from V and 3 from J, leaving 9 bases between them. The CDR3 length is 13 residues. Looked up from germline, CDR1 is SQVTM and CDR2 is ANQGSEA. In DNA, the CDR3 is TGCAGCGTTGAGCGGCAGGGCTACAATGAGCAGTTCTTC. The encoded protein is CSVERQGYNEQFF.

The rearrangement links TRBV30 to TRBJ1-1, with D hard to call. The CDR3 has 13 amino acids. The germline V and J ends were trimmed by 0 bases and 6 bases, with 11 bases remaining between them. Germline V lookup: CDR1 GTSNPN, CDR2 SVGIG (reference sequence). The CDR3 loop is CAWSVRVNAEAFF. CDR3 coding DNA: TGTGCCTGGAGTGTACGGGTTAACGCTGAAGCTTTCTTT. Variable domain in full (rest from reference TRBV30 and TRBJ1-1): SQTIHQWPATLVQPVGSPLSLECTVEGTSNPNLYWYRQAAGRGLQLLFYSVGIGQISSEVPQNLSASRPQDRQFILSSKKLLLSDSGFYLCAWSVRVNAEAFFGQGTRLTVV.

This chain joins TRBV29-1 and TRBJ1-1; D not resolved. The CDR3 sequence is 12 residues long. V was trimmed by 4 bases and J by 1 base, leaving 7 bases between them. The germline gives CDR1 SQVTM, CDR2 ANQGSEA. The CDR3 is CSVAQTNTEAFF. The CDR3 nucleotides are TGCAGCGTTGCACAGACGAACACTGAAGCTTTCTTT. Filled out from reference TRBV29-1 and TRBJ1-1, the complete variable domain reads SAVISQKPSRDICQRGTSLTIQCQVDSQVTMMFWYRQQPGQSLTLIATANQGSEATYESGFVIDKFPISRPNLTFSTLTVSNMSPEDSSIYLCSVAQTNTEAFFGQGTRLTVV.

V and J are TRBV2 and TRBJ1-5, with D unresolved. This CDR3 is 15 amino acids long. V was clipped by 4 bases and J by 2 bases, with 12 bases between them. From germline, CDR1 is SNHLY and CDR2 FYNNEI. In DNA, the CDR3 is TGTGCCAGCAGTGTTTCCGGCGGGGGCAATCAGCCCCAGCATTTT. Its protein product is CASSVSGGGNQPQHF. The full variable domain, completed using reference TRBV2 and TRBJ1-5, is EPEVTQTPSHQVTQMGQEVILRCVPISNHLYFYWYRQILGQKVEFLVSFYNNEISEKSEIFDDQFSVERPDGSNFTLKIRSTKLEDSAMYFCASSVSGGGNQPQHFGDGTRLSIL.

In its sample, this clone was seen a few times. This chain uses TRBV5-5 with TRBJ1-5; D is unclear. This CDR3 comprises 14 residues. Germline assignment: CDR1 SGHKS and CDR2 YYEKEE (reference sequence). Trimming shortened V by 2 bases and J by 0 bases, and 6 bases separated the two germline ends. CDR3 loop: CASSFRDSNQPQHF. The CDR3 nucleotides read TGTGCCAGCAGCTTTCGAGATAGCAATCAGCCCCAGCATTTT.

The J gene is TRBJ2-7, the V gene TRBV9; TRBD2 matches at 7 bases. The V and J ends lost 3 bases and 0 bases, in that order; junction bases with no gene match: 6. This CDR3 region has 15 residues. Germline V CDR1 and CDR2: SGDLS, YYNGEE. CDR3 DNA: TGTGCCAGCAGCGCGGGGGGTGACAGCTCCTACGAGCAGTACTTC. Protein: CASSAGGDSSYEQYF.

V usage is TRBV2 and J usage is TRBJ1-5; TRBD1 might be the D (5 bases). Trimming took 4 bases from V and 0 from J, leaving 10 bases between them. Germline V CDR1 and CDR2: SNHLY, FYNNEI. This CDR3 region has 15 residues. CDR3 loop: CASSGGGSSNQPQHF. The CDR3 DNA follows: TGTGCCAGCAGTGGGGGGGGTTCTAGCAATCAGCCCCAGCATTTT.

This clone came up a few times. The chain carries TRBV11-2 and TRBJ1-2; D gene unclear. The CDR3 length is 15 residues. Deletions cut 1 base from V and 2 bases from J, with 11 bases between. In germline, CDR1 is SGHAT, CDR2 FQNNGV. CDR3: CASSLVVGDNYGYTF. DNA for the CDR3: TGTGCCAGCAGCTTAGTGGTAGGAGACAACTATGGCTACACCTTC.

The gene calls are TRBV7-9 and TRBJ2-7; tentative D call: TRBD1 (6 bases). V was clipped by 5 bases and J by 3 bases, with 14 bases between them. The CDR3 has 14 residues. CDR1 and CDR2 from the germline V gene are SEHNR and FQNEAQ (reference sequence). The CDR3 DNA is TGTGCCAGCAGCCGTGGACAGACCAACTACGAGCAGTACTTC. It codes for CASSRGQTNYEQYF.